A single sample gave rise to the 9 T cell receptor beta chains below, sequenced in a study of CD8 T cells in Susac syndrome. After extraction with the RNeasy kit, about 0.45 to 1 ug of the RNA was reverse transcribed using random hexamers. MiXCR, run by TCRdb on the immunoSEQ multiplex PCR reads, gives a single entry per CDR3 protein. The sample gives 150,000 to 200,000 distinct CDR3 sequences, approximately 93% of which show up once; about 0.094% is in the top ten. Input material: CD4+ T cells from PBMCs. The source is a human donor with multiple sclerosis.

The chain is built from TRBV24-1 and TRBJ2-1; D gene ambiguous. The germline V and J ends were trimmed by 4 bases and 4 bases, with 16 bases remaining between them. Germline V gene sequence: CDR1 KGHDR, CDR2 SFDVKD. The length of the CDR3 is 16 residues. This chain's CDR3 is CATSDPSANSYNEQFF. The DNA of the CDR3 is TGTGCCACCAGTGACCCCAGTGCGAATTCATACAATGAGCAGTTCTTC.

In this sample, this clonotype turned up once. The genes are TRBV5-1 and TRBJ2-2; the D call may be TRBD1 or TRBD2 (5 bases each). V lost 2 bases to trimming and J lost 5 bases, with 13 bases between them. CDR1 and CDR2 (germline): SGHRS, YFSETQ. This CDR3 is built from 15 residues. CDR3 protein: CASSLAGTTTGELFF. In DNA, the CDR3 is TGCGCCAGCAGCTTAGCCGGGACCACGACCGGGGAGCTGTTTTTT.

This clonotype came up once. The rearrangement uses TRBV5-4 and TRBJ2-2; D is possibly TRBD1 (5 bases). The CDR3 is 17 amino acids. V was clipped by 4 bases and J by 5 bases, with 21 bases between them. The germline CDR1 and CDR2 sequences are SGHNT and YYREEE (reference sequence). The CDR3 here is CASSPRGGRVRTGELFF. The DNA for the CDR3 is TGTGCCAGCAGCCCACGAGGCGGCAGGGTCAGGACCGGGGAGCTGTTTTTT.

CDR3 region: CAWSWGGELFF. In nucleotides, the CDR3 is TGTGCCTGGAGTTGGGGAGGGGAGCTGTTTTTT. The chain has TRBV30 and TRBJ2-2; D ambiguous. This CDR3 has 11 residues. The germline gives CDR1 GTSNPN, CDR2 SVGIG (reference sequence). V lost 2 bases and J 8 bases, leaving 6 bases between the germline ends. The full variable domain, with the rest looked up from reference TRBV30 and TRBJ2-2, is SQTIHQWPATLVQPVGSPLSLECTVEGTSNPNLYWYRQAAGRGLQLLFYSVGIGQISSEVPQNLSASRPQDRQFILSSKKLLLSDSGFYLCAWSWGGELFFGEGSRLTVL.

The V gene is TRBV29-1, the J gene TRBJ2-1; D is perhaps TRBD2 (6 bases). The CDR3 is made up of 12 amino acids. Trimming took 6 bases from V and 8 from J, leaving 14 bases between them. The V gene's germline CDR1 is SQVTM and CDR2 ANQGSEA. The CDR3 coding sequence is TGCAGCGTAGGTAGGGGAGGCGATGAGCAGTTCTTC. Translation: CSVGRGGDEQFF.

The chain uses TRBV20-1 and TRBJ2-1; TRBD2 matches at 8 bases. The CDR3 loop spans 14 amino acids. CDR1 and CDR2 from the germline V gene are DFQATT and SNEGSKA (reference sequence). Trimming removed 4 bases from V and 5 bases from J; junction bases left unmatched: 7. The CDR3 loop reads CSATKRENHNEQFF. CDR3 nucleotides: TGCAGTGCTACTAAGCGGGAGAACCACAATGAGCAGTTCTTC.

The chain links TRBV12-3 or TRBV12-4 to TRBJ2-4; D remains ambiguous. Trimming removed 3 bases from V and 8 bases from J, with 14 bases in between. This CDR3 comprises 14 residues. CDR3 amino acids: CASSFADPVDIQYF. As DNA, the CDR3 is TGTGCCAGCAGTTTTGCCGACCCGGTGGACATTCAGTACTTC.

The chain uses TRBV7-2 and TRBJ1-1; a possible D gene is TRBD1 (5 bases). This CDR3 comprises 14 residues. The V end lost 1 base, the J end lost 1 base, and 7 bases lay between the germline ends. Germline assignment: CDR1 SGHTA and CDR2 FQGNSA. This CDR3 reads CASSLGQSNTEAFF. The CDR3 nucleotides read TGTGCCAGCAGCTTAGGACAGTCGAACACTGAAGCTTTCTTT.

V and J are TRBV7-2 and TRBJ2-1; D gene uncertain. Gene TRBJ2-7 matches the end of the DNA better, so the J call may be wrong. Looked up from germline, CDR1 is SGHTA and CDR2 is FQGNSA. The CDR3 has 11 residues. As DNA, the CDR3 is TGTGCCAGCAGTTCTAGTTGGGAGCAGTACTTC. Translated, it gives CASSSSWEQYF.